This T cell receptor beta chain was sequenced during a study of blood T cell repertoires in COVID-19. Study-wide background: Sample material is recorded as cDNA or gDNA derived from T cells, B-cell-depleted T cells, or PBMCs.

Germline-derived CDR1 and CDR2 are LNHDA and SQIVND (reference sequence). The V segment lost 5 bases and the J segment 4 bases; nucleotides outside the gene matches: 0. CDR3 length: 13 amino acids. Study members were between 18 and 89 years old and lived in some 22 US regions. Donors were grouped by their self-reported clinical history. With regard to this clone: Other DNA sequences in this sample translate to the same CDR3.

The authors' processing: Reference gene primer amplification gave nucleated cell count estimates. Libraries were prepared by immunoSEQ multiplex PCR; TCRdb keeps only in-frame clonotypes and omits some of them. D and trimming were read from the DNA, whereas the V and J calls and clone size are those reported in that table. The repertoire holds hundreds of thousands of clones, with about 91% as singletons. Sequencing was carried out using PBMCs or T cells enriched from blood (not recorded which). The TCR was taken from a woman aged 40-49 years who had recovered from COVID-19. The rearrangement joins TRBV19 to TRBJ1-5; 9 bases match TRBD1. The CDR3 bases are TGTGCCAGTAGTGGGACAGGGAATCAGCCCCAGCATTTT. The encoded protein is CASSGTGNQPQHF.